This is a list of T cell receptor beta chains from one sample in a study of cytomegalovirus exposure and HLA in healthy donors. The table came from immunoSEQ multiplex PCR; TCRdb's copy has only in-frame clones and leaves some out. The repertoire holds about 82,000 clones, over 75% seen once, with 3% to 3.5% in the top ten. Sequencing input: PBMCs. The source of these receptors is a man aged 50 or older in good health and CMV-seronegative. Each CDR3 is given with its conserved first and last residue. The D gene is left open where the match is weak. Size is omitted from some rows. Given values are once, few, many or a class for expanded clones.

j_call	d_call	v_call	clone_size	cdr3_nt	cdr3_aa
TRBJ2-3	.	TRBV7-9	.	TGTGCCAGCAGCTCAGAATGGGGGGGCCGAGATACGCAGTATTTT	CASSSEWGGRDTQYF
TRBJ2-1	.	TRBV7-2	once	TGTGCCAGCACCAATGGGGGGTATGAGCAGTTCTTC	CASTNGGYEQFF
TRBJ1-2	.	TRBV6-5	.	TGTGCCAGCACCCGGTACGGGAACTATGGCTACACCTTC	CASTRYGNYGYTF
TRBJ1-5	.	TRBV6-4	.	TGTGCCAGCAGCGAGCGGGACGGTGATAGAATGGGTGATCAGCCCCAGCATTTT	CASSERDGDRMGDQPQHF
TRBJ1-1	.	TRBV5-1	.	TGCGCCAGCAGCTTGGCAGCCCAGGCCACCGAAGCTTTCTTT	CASSLAAQATEAFF
TRBJ1-1	.	TRBV27	.	TGTGCCAGCAGTTGGGGGGAGGGCACTGAAGCTTTCTTT	CASSWGEGTEAFF
TRBJ1-4	TRBD1	TRBV7-2	few	TGTGCCAGCAGCTTAGACAGGGGAAGCAAACTGTTTTTT	CASSLDRGSKLFF
TRBJ2-2	.	TRBV10-3	.	TGTGCCATCAGCGGGATGCCGAACACCGGGGAGCTGTTTTTT	CAISGMPNTGELFF
TRBJ2-3	.	TRBV2	.	TGTGCCAGCAGTCTGCAGGGATCCCTCACAGATACGCAGTATTTT	CASSLQGSLTDTQYF
TRBJ1-6	.	TRBV19	.	TGTGCCAGTAGAGCAGGGGTAGGCTCACCCCTCCACTTT	CASRAGVGSPLHF